Included here is one T cell receptor beta chain sequence, with context. No antigen is known for it. These data belong to a study of T cell responses to AZD1222 COVID-19 vaccine. Study at large: The analysis combined second doses at about 4 or about 12 weeks. Study-level results: Close to half of all spike-specific TCRs reportedly target regions of the variants that are unmutated. An increase in Spike-specific TCR breadth and depth was observed after two AZD1222 doses. White British people made up most donors, females outnumbered males, and clonal diversity was possibly underestimated.

The germline V gene encodes CDR1 SGHRS and CDR2 YFSETQ. The CDR3 length is 13 residues. Between the trimmed V and J ends, which lost 0 bases and 8 bases, there was a span of 8 bases. Clones were read by immunoSEQ multiplex PCR, and TCRdb kept only the in-frame ones, dropping some. This sample yields about 55,000 clones, of which more than 70% are seen a single time; 1.5% to 2.5% belongs to the top ten. This material consisted of peripheral blood, taken on day 0 of AZD1222 vaccination. The clonotype comes from an adult in good health. This chain links TRBV5-1 with TRBJ1-4; D is possibly TRBD1 (5 bases). CDR3 DNA sequence: TGCGCCAGCAGCTTGGAAGGACAAGAAAAACTGTTTTTT. The encoded protein is CASSLEGQEKLFF. The full variable domain, rest sourced from reference TRBV5-1 and TRBJ1-4, is KAGVTQTPRYLIKTRGQQVTLSCSPISGHRSVSWYQQTPGQGLQFLFEYFSETQRNKGNFPGRFSGRQFSNSRSEMNVSTLELGDSALYLCASSLEGQEKLFFGSGTQLSVL.